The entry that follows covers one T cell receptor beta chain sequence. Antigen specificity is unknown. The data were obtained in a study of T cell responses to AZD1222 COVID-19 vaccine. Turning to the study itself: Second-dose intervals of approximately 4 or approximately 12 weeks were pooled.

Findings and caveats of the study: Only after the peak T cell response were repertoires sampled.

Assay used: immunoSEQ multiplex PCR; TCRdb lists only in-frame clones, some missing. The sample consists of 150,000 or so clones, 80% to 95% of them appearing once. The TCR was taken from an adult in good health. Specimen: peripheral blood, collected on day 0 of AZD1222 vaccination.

The CDR3 DNA reads as TGTGCCAGCCGGGACAGCTCGGCCACTGAAGCTTTCTTT. It encodes CASRDSSATEAFF. The chain has TRBV12-3 or TRBV12-4 and TRBJ1-1, with 7 bases aligning to TRBD1. The CDR3 contains 13 residues. The J segment lost 4 bases and the V segment lost 8 bases, leaving 7 bases of the junction unmatched.